The source of this TCR beta chain is a study of control samples from healthy donors and cancer patients. Some clones are missing from TCRdb's copy, which holds only in-frame ones; the method was immunoSEQ multiplex PCR. Of around 110,000 clones in the sample, 93% were seen once. This CDR3 is built from 13 residues. Per the germline V gene, CDR1 is MNHEY and CDR2 is SVGAGI. Between the trimmed V and J ends, which lost 5 bases and 2 bases, there was a span of 10 bases. The TCR comes from a man aged 25 to 40 in good health. The chain recombines TRBV6-5 with TRBJ2-7; D call uncertain. The sample taken for sequencing was blood. In DNA form, the CDR3 reads TGTGCCAGCAGTCCGCCGGGTGCCTACGAGCAGTACTTC. Amino acid sequence: CASSPPGAYEQYF.